This T cell receptor (beta chain) was sequenced for a study of T-cell reconstitution after alpha-beta-depleted transplantation in children. This clonotype was detected a few times. Unique molecular identifiers were incorporated during preparation of the TCRbeta library. TCRdb reprocessed the PCR reads with MiXCR, giving one entry per CDR3 protein. Of around 370,000 distinct CDR3 sequences in the sample, 10% were seen once. Material: PBMCs from the stem cell graft donor, obtained from the stem cell graft. The origin of this receptor is a human donor who donated a stem cell graft to a child with acute lymphoblastic leukemia.

The CDR3 loop is CASSLRGDSGANVLTF. The CDR3 DNA sequence: TGTGCCAGCAGCTTGAGGGGGGACTCTGGGGCCAACGTCCTGACTTTC. This rearrangement joins TRBV5-8 to TRBJ2-6; the D call may be TRBD1 or TRBD2 (6 bases each). Germline V gene lookup returns CDR1 SGHTS and CDR2 YDEGEE. The V end lost 1 base, the J end lost 0 bases, and 8 bases lay between the germline ends. The CDR3 has 16 amino acids.